This T cell receptor beta chain was observed in a study of CD8 T cells in ankylosing spondylitis. Overall study findings and caveats: Prior work had noted some motif variants in reactive arthritis blood and synovial fluid. Seemingly characteristic of ankylosing spondylitis blood was a TCR beta motif consisting of about 8 highly homologous variants. Clones linked to the disease showed a CD8+ phenotype. They occurred at relatively low frequencies in peripheral blood. Disease-linked clones were reportedly significantly enriched in matched ankylosing spondylitis synovial fluid.

Unmatched junction bases numbered 6, after V lost 1 base and J lost 5 bases. The CDR3 length is 15 residues. Germline V gene data show CDR1 as SGHRS and CDR2 as YFSETQ. Remarks on this clonotype: Its specificity is unknown.

Quantitative molecular-barcoded 5'-RACE generated the TCR beta libraries. Each CDR3 protein is one row after TCRdb ran MiXCR on the 5' RACE reads. The sample includes around 770,000 distinct CDR3 sequences, approximately 12% of them seen just once. The rearrangement links TRBV5-1 to TRBJ2-1, with 7 bases matching TRBD1. The receptor was derived from a male donor with ankylosing spondylitis. The material sequenced was blood, either unsorted or a sorted T cell fraction (not recorded which). The CDR3: CASSLPGQTNNEQFF. For the CDR3, the DNA is TGCGCCAGCAGCTTGCCGGGACAGACGAACAATGAGCAGTTCTTC.